This is a list of T cell receptor beta chains from one sample in a study of T-cell reconstitution after alpha-beta-depleted transplantation in children. TCRdb fed the PCR reads into MiXCR, producing one record per CDR3 protein. The table lists fewer than 250,000 distinct CDR3 sequences, roughly a sixth of them singletons. The sequencing used PBMCs, mostly from graft donor cells, collected 360 days after TCRalphabeta/CD19-depleted stem cell transplant. These receptor sequences come from a male patient under 10 years old who had a stem cell transplant for acute lymphoblastic leukemia, so the T cells may come from the graft donor. CDR3s include the opening cysteine and the closing phenylalanine or tryptophan. The order of the fields is D gene, clone size, V gene, J gene, CDR3 DNA, CDR3 protein. The D gene is left open where the match is weak. Size tells how often a clone was seen (once, few, many) or the class of an expanded clone, and some rows leave it out.

NA	NA	TRBV11-2	TRBJ2-3	TGTGCCAGCAGCTACGAGGCTAGGCGCACAGATACGCAGTATTTT	CASSYEARRTDTQYF
NA	few	TRBV4-2	TRBJ1-2	TGTGCCAGCAGCCAATTGGACAGCTATGGCTACACCTTC	CASSQLDSYGYTF
TRBD1	NA	TRBV18	TRBJ1-1	TGTGCCAGCTCACCCGGACAGGGCTCTGAAGCTTTCTTT	CASSPGQGSEAFF
NA	NA	TRBV4-1	TRBJ1-5	TGCGCCAGCAGCCAAGAAGGGCAGACAATCAATCAGCCCCAGCATTTT	CASSQEGQTINQPQHF
NA	NA	TRBV12-3/TRBV12-4	TRBJ1-2	TGTGCCAGCAGTTTATTCTCGGCCCTCGCACGCGGCTACACCTTC	CASSLFSALARGYTF
NA	many	TRBV7-2	TRBJ1-2	TGTGCCAGCAGCTTCCCCACCCGTAAACAGGGTAGGGAGATGCGCTATGGCTACACCTTC	CASSFPTRKQGREMRYGYTF
NA	NA	TRBV7-2	TRBJ2-1	TGTGCCAGCAGCTTCTCACCAGGGCGCACGGCCTACAATGAGCAGTTCTTC	CASSFSPGRTAYNEQFF
TRBD2	NA	TRBV10-3	TRBJ2-1	TGTGCCATCAGTGGTAGACCTAGCGGGGGGGAGGTCAATGAGCAGTTCTTC	CAISGRPSGGEVNEQFF
TRBD1	many	TRBV20-1	TRBJ1-3	TGCAGTGCTACCTTGACAGGGGGTGAGAACACCATATATTTT	CSATLTGGENTIYF
TRBD2	NA	TRBV3-1	TRBJ2-7	TGTGCCAGCAGCCCCGATTTAGCGGGGGCTATAACCTACGAGCAGTACTTC	CASSPDLAGAITYEQYF
NA	NA	TRBV5-1	TRBJ2-5	TGCGCCAGCAGCTTGGGGGGACTGTCGCAAGAGACCCAGTACTTC	CASSLGGLSQETQYF
NA	NA	TRBV30	TRBJ2-1	TGTGCTCCCGGGCCGGAGTACAATGAGCAGTTCTTC	CAPGPEYNEQFF
TRBD1	few	TRBV20-1	TRBJ2-7	TGCAGTGCCGAATCGGACAGGCAGACCTACGAGCAGTACTTC	CSAESDRQTYEQYF
TRBD1	NA	TRBV27	TRBJ2-7	TGTGCCAGCCTTTCCGGGACAGGGAGCTACGAGCAGTACTTC	CASLSGTGSYEQYF
NA	few	TRBV10-3	TRBJ2-5	TGTGCCATCAGCGGTCGCGGACTAGAGACCCAGTACTTC	CAISGRGLETQYF
TRBD1	many	TRBV5-1	TRBJ2-7	TGCGCCAGCAGCTCCGGGACAGGGCGCGAGCAGTACTTC	CASSSGTGREQYF
TRBD1	many	TRBV6-4	TRBJ2-1	TGTGCCAGCAGTAGGGGGCCCCGCAATGAGCAGTTCTTC	CASSRGPRNEQFF
NA	NA	TRBV18	TRBJ2-7	TGTGCCAGCTCACCGGGGCAGCCCTCCTACGAGCAGTACTTC	CASSPGQPSYEQYF
NA	NA	TRBV6-1	TRBJ1-5	TGTGCCAGCGGGCCAGATCTCAATCAGCCCCAGCATTTT	CASGPDLNQPQHF
NA	NA	TRBV5-1	TRBJ2-7	TGCGCCAGCAGCTACCGGGTCTACTACGAGCAGTACTTC	CASSYRVYYEQYF
NA	few	TRBV5-6	TRBJ1-6	TGTGCCAGCAGCTTGGTTGGGGAACGCTCCTATAATTCACCCCTCCACTTT	CASSLVGERSYNSPLHF
TRBD1	few	TRBV7-6	TRBJ2-1	TGTGCCAGCAGCTTACCGGGACAGTACAATGAGCAGTTCTTC	CASSLPGQYNEQFF
NA	few	TRBV6-5	TRBJ2-6	TGTGCCAGCAGTTACTGGACAGTTACCTCTGGGGCCAACGTCCTGACTTTC	CASSYWTVTSGANVLTF